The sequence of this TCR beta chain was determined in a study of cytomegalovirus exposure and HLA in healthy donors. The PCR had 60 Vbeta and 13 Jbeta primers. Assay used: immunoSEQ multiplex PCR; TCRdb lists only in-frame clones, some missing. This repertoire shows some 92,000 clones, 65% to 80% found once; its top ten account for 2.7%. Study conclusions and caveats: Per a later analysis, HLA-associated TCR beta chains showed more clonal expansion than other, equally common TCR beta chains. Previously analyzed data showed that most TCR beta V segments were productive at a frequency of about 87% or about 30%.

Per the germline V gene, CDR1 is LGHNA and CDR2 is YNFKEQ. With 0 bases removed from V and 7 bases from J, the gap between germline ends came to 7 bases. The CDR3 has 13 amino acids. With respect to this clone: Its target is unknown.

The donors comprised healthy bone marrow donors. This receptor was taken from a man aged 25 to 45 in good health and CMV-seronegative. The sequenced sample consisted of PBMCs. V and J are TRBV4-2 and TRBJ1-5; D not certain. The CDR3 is CASSQEQSQPQHF. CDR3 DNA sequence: TGTGCCAGCAGCCAAGAACAGAGCCAGCCCCAGCATTTT.